This TCR beta chain originates from a study of cytomegalovirus exposure and HLA in healthy donors. The PCR ran on 60 Vbeta and 13 Jbeta primers. Clones were read by immunoSEQ multiplex PCR, and TCRdb kept only the in-frame ones, dropping some. Of over 95,000 clones listed, roughly 76% were seen once; the top ten hold more than 10%. Per the germline V gene, CDR1 is SGHTA and CDR2 is FQGNSA. There are 15 residues in the CDR3. V gave up 6 bases and J gave up 6 bases; unmatched junction bases: 7. This chain links TRBV7-2 with TRBJ1-6; 8 bases map to TRBD1. The TCR sequence derives from a woman aged 40 to 50 in good health and CMV-seropositive. Sequencing used PBMCs. The CDR3 is CASSSTGGLNSPLHF. The CDR3 DNA follows: TGTGCCAGCAGTTCTACAGGGGGTCTTAATTCACCCCTCCACTTT.